This T cell receptor beta chain was observed in a study of shared clonotypes between healthy human individuals. Measured with immunoSEQ multiplex PCR; TCRdb has only the in-frame clones, and not every one. There are roughly 2.1 million clones in the sample; approximately 94% occur only once, and 1.5% to 2% lies in the top ten. The naive CD8 subset, CD45RO-negative cells positively selected for CCR7, excluded terminally differentiated effector memory CD45RA+ cells. The CDR3 covers 15 residues. V lost 7 bases, J lost 6 bases, and 23 bases lay in between. This sequence originates from a man aged 18 to 29 in good health. Some clones in this sample may be carry-over from other donors' samples. The sequencing sample was made of naive CD8+ T cells from PBMCs. The chain joins TRBV5-3 to TRBJ2-7, with D hard to call. TRBV5-3 is an ORF, and what it does is uncertain. The CDR3 DNA follows: TGTGCCAGACCTTGCACTTTCTTCTCTCTGTTCGAGCAGTACTTC. This codes for CARPCTFFSLFEQYF.